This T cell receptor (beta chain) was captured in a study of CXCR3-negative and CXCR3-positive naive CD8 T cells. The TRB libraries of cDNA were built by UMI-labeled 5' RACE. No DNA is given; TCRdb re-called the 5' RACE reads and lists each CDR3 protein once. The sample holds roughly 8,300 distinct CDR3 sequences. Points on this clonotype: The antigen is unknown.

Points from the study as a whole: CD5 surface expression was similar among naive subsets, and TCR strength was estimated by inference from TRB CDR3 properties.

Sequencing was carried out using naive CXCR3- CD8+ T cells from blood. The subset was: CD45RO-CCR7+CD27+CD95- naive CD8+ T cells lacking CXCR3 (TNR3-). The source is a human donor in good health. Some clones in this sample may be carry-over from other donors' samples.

The CDR3 loop is CASSHSANGATQYF. V and J are TRBV11-2 and TRBJ2-5; TCRdb calls TRBD1, which cannot be checked without DNA. This CDR3 region has 14 residues. CDR1 and CDR2 from the germline V gene are SGHAT and FQNNGV.